The clone carrying this T cell receptor beta chain was counted between two and nine times. What it binds is not known. The assay was immunoSEQ multiplex PCR, and TCRdb's table has in-frame clones only and misses some. The data contain about 2,200 clones, approximately 38% of them singletons. The sampled adjacent lung lay at least 2 cm from the tumor margin and showed no atypia. Trimming took 4 bases from V and 8 from J; bases not matched to a gene: 11. The CDR3 runs 15 residues. The V gene's germline CDR1 is SGDLS and CDR2 YYNGEE. The data were obtained in a study of T cells in localized non-small cell lung cancer. Whole-study findings and limits: Highest T cell clonality was seen in uninvolved adjacent lung, surpassing that measured in tumor. Sequencing, confined to only one tumor region, leaves heterogeneity possible. Adjacent lung had a median roughly 60 of the 100 largest tumor clones.

Sequenced material: normal lung tissue next to the tumor, taken before any cancer treatment. The rearrangement links TRBV9 to TRBJ2-3, with 9 nucleotides matching TRBD2. This sequence was found in a female donor older than 55 with stage I squamous cell lung carcinoma. The CDR3 nucleotides read TGTGCCAGCAGCCTACAACTAGCGGGTCTCTTTACGCAGTATTTT. Translated: CASSLQLAGLFTQYF.